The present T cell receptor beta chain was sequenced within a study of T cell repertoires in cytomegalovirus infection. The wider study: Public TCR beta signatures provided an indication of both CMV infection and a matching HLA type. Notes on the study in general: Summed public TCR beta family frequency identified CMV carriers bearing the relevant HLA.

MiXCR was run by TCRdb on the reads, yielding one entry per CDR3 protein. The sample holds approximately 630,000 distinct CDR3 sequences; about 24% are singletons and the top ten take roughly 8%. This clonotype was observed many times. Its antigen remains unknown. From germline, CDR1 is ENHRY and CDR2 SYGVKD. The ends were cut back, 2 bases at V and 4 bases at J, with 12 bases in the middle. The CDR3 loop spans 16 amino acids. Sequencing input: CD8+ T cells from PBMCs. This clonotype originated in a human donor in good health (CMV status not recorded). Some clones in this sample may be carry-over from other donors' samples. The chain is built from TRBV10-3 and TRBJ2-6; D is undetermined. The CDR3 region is CAISETTLKGANVLTF. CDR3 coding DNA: TGTGCCATCAGTGAGACCACCCTAAAAGGGGCCAACGTCCTGACTTTC.